This T cell receptor beta chain derives from a study of cytomegalovirus exposure and HLA in healthy donors. The V gene lost 4 bases and the J gene lost 4 bases, with 8 bases spanning the gap. The CDR3 is made up of 13 amino acids. CDR1 is SGHAT and CDR2 is FQNNGV in the germline V gene. Comment on this clone: Its antigen is not known.

The PCR employed 60 Vbeta primers together with 13 Jbeta primers. Repertoires were generated with immunoSEQ multiplex PCR, while TCRdb's copy carries only in-frame clones and drops some. The sample shows about 170,000 clones, roughly 71% of them seen only once. Regarding the study as a whole: In vitro testing confirmed a few CMV-associated chains as specific for CMV antigens.

Specimen: PBMCs. This receptor was obtained from a woman aged 50 to 60 in good health and CMV-seropositive. The genes are TRBV11-2 and TRBJ1-3; TRBD1 is a possible D gene (5 bases). The CDR3 protein is CASSSYRGNTIYF. The CDR3 region has the DNA TGTGCCAGCAGCTCTTACAGGGGAAACACCATATATTTT.